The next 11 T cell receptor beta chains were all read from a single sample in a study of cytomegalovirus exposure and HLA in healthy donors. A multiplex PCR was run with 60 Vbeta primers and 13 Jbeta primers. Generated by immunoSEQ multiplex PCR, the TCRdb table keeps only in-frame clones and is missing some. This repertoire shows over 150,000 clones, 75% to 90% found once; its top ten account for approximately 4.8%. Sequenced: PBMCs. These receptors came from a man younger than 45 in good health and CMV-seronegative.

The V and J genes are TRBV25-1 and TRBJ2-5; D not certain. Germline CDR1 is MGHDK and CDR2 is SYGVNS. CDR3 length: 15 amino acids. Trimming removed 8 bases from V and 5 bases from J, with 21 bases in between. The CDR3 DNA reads TGTGCCAGCTCCCTACGACGTAGCCTTGGGGAGACCCAGTACTTC. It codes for CASSLRRSLGETQYF.

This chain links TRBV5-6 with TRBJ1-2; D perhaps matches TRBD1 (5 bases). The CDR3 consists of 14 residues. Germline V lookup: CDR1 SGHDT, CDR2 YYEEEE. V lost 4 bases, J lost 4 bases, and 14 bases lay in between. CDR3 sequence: CASSLWGSAYGYTF. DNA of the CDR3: TGTGCCAGCAGCCTATGGGGCAGTGCCTATGGCTACACCTTC.

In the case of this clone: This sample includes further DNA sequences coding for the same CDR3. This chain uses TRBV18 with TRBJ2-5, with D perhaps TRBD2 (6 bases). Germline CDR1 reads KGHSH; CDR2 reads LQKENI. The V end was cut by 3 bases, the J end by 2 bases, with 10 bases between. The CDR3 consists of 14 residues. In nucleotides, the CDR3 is TGTGCCAGCTCACCGGCGGGGCATCAAGAGACCCAGTACTTC. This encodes CASSPAGHQETQYF.

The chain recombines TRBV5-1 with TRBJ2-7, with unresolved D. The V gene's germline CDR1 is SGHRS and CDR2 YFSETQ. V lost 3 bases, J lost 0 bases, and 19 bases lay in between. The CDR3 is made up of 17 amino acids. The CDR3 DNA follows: TGCGCCAGCAGCTATTCGACTGGATCCAGTAGCTCCTACGAGCAGTACTTC. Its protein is CASSYSTGSSSSYEQYF. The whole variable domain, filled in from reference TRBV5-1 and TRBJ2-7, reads KAGVTQTPRYLIKTRGQQVTLSCSPISGHRSVSWYQQTPGQGLQFLFEYFSETQRNKGNFPGRFSGRQFSNSRSEMNVSTLELGDSALYLCASSYSTGSSSSYEQYFGPGTRLTVT.

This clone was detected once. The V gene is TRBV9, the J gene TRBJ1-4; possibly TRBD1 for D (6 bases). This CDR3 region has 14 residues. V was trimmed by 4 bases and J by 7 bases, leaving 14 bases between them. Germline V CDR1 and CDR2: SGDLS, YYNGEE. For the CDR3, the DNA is TGTGCCAGCAGCTTAGACAGGTGGAGTGAAAAACTGTTTTTT. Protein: CASSLDRWSEKLFF.

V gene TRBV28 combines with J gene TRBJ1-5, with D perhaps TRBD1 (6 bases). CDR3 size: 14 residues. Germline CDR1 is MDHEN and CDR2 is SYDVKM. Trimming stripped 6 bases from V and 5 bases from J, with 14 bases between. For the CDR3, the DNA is TGTGCCAGCAGCCCGACAGGACGGGATCAGCCCCAGCATTTT. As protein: CASSPTGRDQPQHF. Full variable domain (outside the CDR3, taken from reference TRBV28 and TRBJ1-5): DVKVTQSSRYLVKRTGEKVFLECVQDMDHENMFWYRQDPGLGLRLIYFSYDVKMKEKGDIPEGYSVSREKKERFSLILESASTNQTSMYLCASSPTGRDQPQHFGDGTRLSIL.

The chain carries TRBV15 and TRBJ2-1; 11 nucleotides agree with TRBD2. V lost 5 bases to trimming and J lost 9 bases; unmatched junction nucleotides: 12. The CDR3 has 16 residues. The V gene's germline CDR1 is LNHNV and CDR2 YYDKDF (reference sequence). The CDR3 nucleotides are TGTGCCACCAGCGATACTTTAGCGGGGGGGGAGGGTGAGCAGTTCTTC. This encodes CATSDTLAGGEGEQFF.

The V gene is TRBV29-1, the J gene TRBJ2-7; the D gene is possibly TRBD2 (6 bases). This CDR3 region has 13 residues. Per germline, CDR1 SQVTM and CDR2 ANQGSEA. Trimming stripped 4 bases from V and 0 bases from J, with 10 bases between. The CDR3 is CSVGRRDSYEQYF. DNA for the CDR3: TGCAGCGTTGGCAGGAGGGACTCCTACGAGCAGTACTTC.

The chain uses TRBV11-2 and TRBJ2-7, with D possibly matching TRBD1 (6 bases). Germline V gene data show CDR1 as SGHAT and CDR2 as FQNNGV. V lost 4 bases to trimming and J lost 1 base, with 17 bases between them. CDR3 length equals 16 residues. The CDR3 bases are TGTGCCAGCAGCTCAAGGGGGTCCCTTGGGTCCTACGAGCAGTACTTC. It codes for CASSSRGSLGSYEQYF.

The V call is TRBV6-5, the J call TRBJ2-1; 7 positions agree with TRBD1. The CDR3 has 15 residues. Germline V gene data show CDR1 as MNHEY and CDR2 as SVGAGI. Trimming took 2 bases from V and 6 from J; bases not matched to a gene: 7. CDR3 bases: TGTGCCAGCAGTTACGGGGACAGAAGAGGCAATGAGCAGTTCTTC. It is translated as CASSYGDRRGNEQFF.

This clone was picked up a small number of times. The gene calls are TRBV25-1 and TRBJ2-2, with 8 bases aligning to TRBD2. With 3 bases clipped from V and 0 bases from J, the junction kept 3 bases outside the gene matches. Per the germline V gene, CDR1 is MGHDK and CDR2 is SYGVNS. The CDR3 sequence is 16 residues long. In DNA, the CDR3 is TGTGCCAGCAGTGACATTAGCGGGACGAACACCGGGGAGCTGTTTTTT. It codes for CASSDISGTNTGELFF.